This T cell receptor beta chain was identified in a study of blood T cell repertoires in COVID-19. Per the germline V gene, CDR1 is MDHEN and CDR2 is SYDVKM. Trimming at V came to 2 bases and at J to 5 bases, leaving 6 bases not matched to a gene. The length of the CDR3 is 15 residues. TCRdb's table, derived via immunoSEQ multiplex PCR, lists solely in-frame clones and lacks some. The sample yields 140,000 to 150,000 clones, less than 90% seen once. This clonotype originated in a human donor in a cohort sampled during active COVID-19. The gene calls are TRBV28 and TRBJ1-2, with TRBD1 matching 9 bases. Sequenced sample: peripheral blood. For the CDR3, the DNA is TGTGCCAGCAGTTTACCTACAGGGGGCCGGTATGGCTACACCTTC. It specifies CASSLPTGGRYGYTF.